This record covers a single TCR beta chain. Random hexamers primed reverse transcription of about 0.5 to 1 ug RNA. The authors amplified TCR beta CDR3 across 54 Vbeta and 13 Jbeta using immunoSEQ multiplex PCR. TCRdb ran MiXCR on the immunoSEQ multiplex PCR reads and lists one entry per CDR3 protein. Among 150,000 to 180,000 distinct CDR3 sequences, 94% were seen once, and the ten largest hold over 0.2%. This specimen comes from a study of CD8 T cells in Susac syndrome. The multiple sclerosis controls consisted of treatment-naive patients with relapsing-remitting disease, either stable or active. TEMRA cells were FACS-enriched, with CD8+ and CD4+ T cells isolated negatively. The receptor's source is a human donor with multiple sclerosis. Sequenced material: CD8+ T cells from PBMCs.

CDR3 amino acids: CATTHLKGGNQPQHF. CDR3 nucleotide sequence: TGTGCCACCACCCATCTCAAGGGTGGCAATCAGCCCCAGCATTTT. The chain is built from TRBV15 and TRBJ1-5; D remains unclear. The germline CDR1 and CDR2 sequences are LNHNV and YYDKDF (reference sequence). V shed 7 bases and J shed 2 bases, with 15 bases lying between them. This CDR3 region has 15 residues.